This note documents a single T cell receptor beta chain sequence. The data were taken from a study of blood T cell repertoires in COVID-19. Overall study: COVID-19 samples from acute and convalescent phases originated in the United States, Italy and Spain. PBMCs, B-cell-depleted T cells, or T cells were the source of the cDNA or gDNA that made up the material.

Deletions cut 1 base from V and 7 bases from J, with 14 bases between. Germline lookup yields CDR1 SGDLS and CDR2 YYNGEE. The CDR3 is made up of 15 amino acids. Original data processing: Reference gene primer amplification in the assay estimated nucleated cell counts. The method was immunoSEQ multiplex PCR; TCRdb's version includes in-frame clones alone and lacks a portion of them. V, J and clone size are taken as reported in that table, and D and trimming were inferred from the DNA itself. The sample records tens of thousands of clones, about 83% being singletons. This chain uses TRBV9 with TRBJ1-4, with D tentatively TRBD1 (5 bases). Input material: peripheral blood. The clonotype was recovered from a human donor with active COVID-19. The donor label of this sample is uncertain. The CDR3: CASSVRAGWGEKLFF. CDR3 coding DNA: TGTGCCAGCAGCGTACGGGCAGGGTGGGGTGAAAAACTGTTTTTT.